This entry is about one TCR beta chain. Its matching antigen is unknown. The protocol was immunoSEQ multiplex PCR, while the TCRdb copy is restricted to in-frame clones and leaves out a portion. The sample comprises around 30,000 clones, 80% to 95% of which are singletons, and about an eighth rests with the top ten. Looked up from germline, CDR1 is LNHNV and CDR2 is YYDKDF (reference sequence). The CDR3 is 16 residues long. V shed 1 base and J 10 bases; nucleotides not matched to a gene: 14. This sample was taken from a study of T cells in tuberculosis. The time point: new active TB diagnosis, blood taken before or within 7 days of starting treatment. Findings and limits, study-wide: The TCR-beta difference was not significant; alpha differences partly reflected length.

The chain carries TRBV15 and TRBJ1-1; 8 bases are a match to TRBD1. The sequence came from an adult with tuberculosis. Material: PBMCs, obtained at tuberculosis diagnosis. In DNA form, the CDR3 reads TGTGCCACCAGCAGAGTCACCCCGGGACAGGCCGTTGGAGCTTTCTTT. Protein product: CATSRVTPGQAVGAFF.